The next 12 T cell receptor beta chains were all read from a single sample in a study of T-cell reconstitution after alpha-beta-depleted transplantation in children. The TCRbeta library was prepared with unique molecular identifiers. Using its own MiXCR run on the PCR reads, TCRdb lists one record per CDR3 protein. The profile shows 640,000 or so distinct CDR3 sequences, roughly 17% of them singletons. The source material was PBMCs from the stem cell graft donor, sampled from the stem cell graft. All receptors come from a human donor who donated a stem cell graft to a child with acute myeloid leukemia.

At least ten counts were recorded for this clonotype. The gene calls are TRBV5-1 and TRBJ1-3, with TRBD1 matching over 11 bases. Germline V CDR1 and CDR2: SGHRS, YFSETQ. The CDR3 is 16 residues long. The junction had 3 bases not matched to a gene; V was cut back by 4 bases and J by 0 bases. The CDR3 here is CASSHGQGASGNTIYF. Here the CDR3 DNA reads TGCGCCAGCAGCCACGGACAGGGGGCCTCTGGAAACACCATATATTTT.

This clonotype was counted a few times. This sequence joins TRBV12-3 or TRBV12-4 and TRBJ2-1; no definite D call. Trimming took 6 bases from V and 7 from J, leaving 10 bases between them. CDR3 length: 12 amino acids. CDR3 DNA: TGTGCCAGCAGCGTACATATAAATGAGCAGTTCTTC. This codes for CASSVHINEQFF.

This clonotype showed up many times. This sequence joins TRBV20-1 and TRBJ2-1; 8 bases agree with TRBD2. J gave up 7 bases and V 4 bases, and 12 bases lay outside the gene matches. The CDR3 is 15 residues long. Per the germline V gene, CDR1 is DFQATT and CDR2 is SNEGSKA (reference sequence). The CDR3 loop reads CSATPHGGAQNEQFF. CDR3 coding DNA: TGCAGTGCTACCCCCCACGGGGGGGCCCAGAATGAGCAGTTCTTC.

This clonotype was counted at least ten times. The chain is built from TRBV29-1 and TRBJ2-5; D possibly corresponds to TRBD1 (5 bases). The CDR3 consists of 10 residues. Trimming took 6 bases from V and 5 from J, leaving 7 bases between them. Germline-derived CDR1 and CDR2 are SQVTM and ANQGSEA. CDR3 loop: CSVYRETQYF. As DNA, the CDR3 is TGCAGCGTCTACAGGGAGACCCAGTACTTC.

The V call is TRBV20-1, the J call TRBJ2-1; 11 bases map to TRBD2. The CDR3 is 14 residues long. Trimming cost V 5 bases and J 7 bases; bases outside gene matches: 7. Germline V gives CDR1 DFQATT, CDR2 SNEGSKA (reference sequence). CDR3 sequence reads: CSAFSGGALNEQFF. CDR3 in DNA: TGCAGTGCTTTTAGCGGGGGGGCCCTAAATGAGCAGTTCTTC.

Here the CDR3 DNA reads TGCGCCAGCAGTGAATGGTCCAATAAAGGCAATGAGCAGTTCTTC. It yields the protein CASSEWSNKGNEQFF. The rearrangement links TRBV10-2 to TRBJ2-1; no definite D call. The CDR3 consists of 15 residues. Germline CDR1 reads WSHSY; CDR2 reads SAAADI. Trimming left V 3 bases short and J 6 bases short, with 15 bases between.

This clonotype was counted between two and nine times. The chain combines TRBV12-3 or TRBV12-4 with TRBJ2-3, with 7 bases matching TRBD2. The CDR3 runs 15 residues. V gave up 6 bases and J gave up 0 bases; unmatched junction bases: 6. Here the CDR3 DNA reads TGTGCCAGCAGGCAACTAGCGACTAGCACAGATACGCAGTATTTT. Its protein is CASRQLATSTDTQYF.

The chain uses TRBV4-3 and TRBJ2-4; 11 bases are a match to TRBD1. Looked up from germline, CDR1 is LGHNA and CDR2 is YSLEER. V was pared by 4 bases and J by 7 bases, with 6 bases of the junction left unmatched. There are 15 residues in the CDR3. CDR3 nucleotide sequence: TGCGCCAGCAGCCGGGTAGGGACAGGGGGGAACATTCAGTACTTC. Its protein product is CASSRVGTGGNIQYF.

There are many counts of this clonotype. The rearrangement links TRBV6-1 to TRBJ2-7, with 9 bases matching TRBD1. Germline CDR1 is MNHNS and CDR2 is SASEGT. This CDR3 spans 15 amino acids. With 6 bases clipped from V and 0 bases from J, the junction kept 6 bases outside the gene matches. DNA of the CDR3: TGTGCCAGCAGCAAAGGGACAGGGAGCTCCTACGAGCAGTACTTC. Amino acid sequence: CASSKGTGSSYEQYF.

This clonotype has at least ten counts. This sequence joins TRBV5-5 and TRBJ2-5, with 8 bases fitting TRBD2. V lost 0 bases, J lost 4 bases, and 8 bases stayed unmatched. Germline V gene lookup returns CDR1 SGHKS and CDR2 YYEKEE (reference sequence). There are 16 residues in the CDR3. CDR3 protein: CASSLGLAGPLETQYF. DNA for the CDR3: TGTGCCAGCAGCTTGGGGTTAGCGGGGCCCCTAGAGACCCAGTACTTC.

The table lists this clonotype with a few counts. The chain links TRBV7-6 to TRBJ2-7; perhaps TRBD2 as D (7 bases). The V gene's germline CDR1 is SGHVS and CDR2 FNYEAQ. The CDR3 has 17 residues. V lost 1 base and J lost 0, with 16 bases in between. CDR3 sequence (DNA): TGTGCCAGCAGCTTAGACATATGGCGGGGGCCCTCCTACGAGCAGTACTTC. Its protein is CASSLDIWRGPSYEQYF.

J is TRBJ2-1 and V is TRBV5-5; 9 nucleotides line up with TRBD1. V lost 2 bases and J lost 7; bases outside the gene matches: 10. CDR1 is SGHKS and CDR2 is YYEKEE in the germline V gene (reference sequence). The CDR3 totals 16 residues. The CDR3 sequence is CASSLLPGQGGNEQFF. In nucleotides, the CDR3 is TGTGCCAGCAGCTTACTCCCGGGACAGGGAGGGAATGAGCAGTTCTTC.